This T cell receptor beta chain was captured in a study of T cell repertoires in cytomegalovirus infection. For the study at large: Public TCR beta signatures provided an indication of both CMV infection and a matching HLA type. Whole-study findings and limits: Identification of carriers of CMV plus the relevant HLA was performed using cumulative public TCR beta family frequency. There were HLA-C-restricted CMV-specific TCR beta clonotypes dominating the ex vivo response.

One entry per CDR3 protein, called by TCRdb with MiXCR from the reads. This sample has 800,000 to 950,000 distinct CDR3 sequences, with about 31% found just once. This clonotype has at least ten counts. Its antigen is not known. V gave up 5 bases and J gave up 0 bases; unmatched junction bases: 0. The CDR3 has 15 residues. The V and J genes are TRBV12-3 or TRBV12-4 and TRBJ2-3; TRBD2 matches 12 bases. Sample: cultured CD8+ T cells from PBMCs, taken from culture after CMV antigen stimulation. The TCR comes from a human donor in good health (CMV status not recorded). Some clones in this sample may be carry-over from other donors' samples. The CDR3 nucleotides are TGTGCCAGCAGTGGGACTAGCGGGAGCACAGATACGCAGTATTTT. Encoded protein: CASSGTSGSTDTQYF.